Shown below are 27 T cell receptor beta chains from a single sample sequenced in a study of post-analysis software for immune sequencing data. Incorporated into the TCR beta cDNA libraries were unique molecular identifiers, which served to reduce PCR and sequencing biases. One entry per CDR3 protein, called by TCRdb with MiXCR from the PCR reads. This table has 650,000 to 900,000 distinct CDR3 sequences, about 43% appearing once. Study-level points and caveats: Five TRBV segments, TRBV5-6, TRBV5-1 and TRBV20-1 among them, were found more frequent in patients than controls.

These receptors' targets are unknown. Sequencing was done on a sample of blood. These receptors were collected from a girl aged 10-17 years with multiple sclerosis.

The chain is built from TRBV5-1 and TRBJ2-1; no definite D call. The CDR3 has 14 residues. Germline CDR1 is SGHRS and CDR2 is YFSETQ. V dropped 7 bases and J dropped 9 bases, with 20 bases sitting between them. In DNA form, the CDR3 reads TGCGCCAGCGAGCTGGCGTCTGGGTTAGGTGAGCAGTTCTTC. Its translation: CASELASGLGEQFF.

This clonotype was found once. The chain joins TRBV7-8 to TRBJ2-5; 8 positions agree with TRBD2. CDR1 and CDR2 (germline): SGHVS, FQNEAQ. The CDR3 consists of 15 residues. V lost 2 bases, J lost 4 bases, and 6 bases stayed unmatched. CDR3 region: CASSLIGLAGETQYF. The CDR3 DNA follows: TGTGCCAGCAGCTTAATTGGACTAGCAGGAGAGACCCAGTACTTC.

CDR3 sequence: CASSFPGTSGTSYEQYF. The CDR3 DNA sequence: TGTGCCAGCAGTTTTCCCGGGACTAGCGGGACTTCCTACGAGCAGTACTTC. The chain couples TRBV6-6 to TRBJ2-7; 13 bases map to TRBD2. Germline CDR1 reads MNHNY; CDR2 reads SVGAGI (reference sequence). Trimming removed 4 bases from V and 1 base from J; junction bases left unmatched: 7. This CDR3 contains 17 residues.

The chain carries TRBV5-1 and TRBJ2-1, with 9 bases aligning to TRBD1. CDR1 SGHRS and CDR2 YFSETQ come from the germline V gene. J gave up 8 bases and V 0 bases, and 6 bases lay outside the gene matches. The CDR3 is 15 amino acids. Written as DNA, the CDR3 is TGCGCCAGCAGCTTGGATACAGGGGGCACAGATGAGCAGTTCTTC. Its protein product is CASSLDTGGTDEQFF.

The rearrangement uses TRBV7-9 and TRBJ2-1, with 7 positions matching TRBD1. This CDR3 contains 15 residues. After removal of 2 bases from V and 8 bases from J, the junction contained 9 bases not matched to a gene. Germline values: CDR1 SEHNR, CDR2 FQNEAQ (reference sequence). CDR3: CASSLPQGVKDEQFF. For the CDR3, the DNA is TGTGCCAGCAGCTTACCCCAGGGGGTGAAGGATGAGCAGTTCTTC.

The chain uses TRBV15 and TRBJ2-7; D perhaps matches TRBD1 (5 bases). The CDR3 runs to 15 residues. Germline assignment: CDR1 LNHNV and CDR2 YYDKDF (reference sequence). V lost 3 bases and J 0 bases, leaving 12 bases between the germline ends. For the CDR3, the DNA is TGTGCCACCAGCAGGGGCGACAGATTCTCCTACGAGCAGTACTTC. This sequence encodes CATSRGDRFSYEQYF.

In its sample, this clonotype was seen a few times. J is TRBJ2-7 and V is TRBV6-5, with a possible D match to TRBD1 (6 bases). The CDR3 is 14 residues long. Trimming removed 0 bases at V and 2 bases at J, with 8 bases between. The V gene's germline CDR1 is MNHEY and CDR2 SVGAGI. CDR3 sequence reads: CASSYSAGAYEQYF. CDR3 in DNA: TGTGCCAGCAGTTACTCGGCAGGGGCCTACGAGCAGTACTTC.

The rearrangement links TRBV18 to TRBJ2-7, with 10 bases lining up with TRBD1. The CDR3 covers 15 residues. Germline trimming cut 2 bases from V and 4 bases from J; bases unmatched to any gene: 5. The germline gives CDR1 KGHSH, CDR2 LQKENI. The CDR3 DNA sequence: TGTGCCAGCTCACCAAAAGCGGGACAGGGGTACGAGCAGTACTTC. The encoded protein is CASSPKAGQGYEQYF.

This chain joins TRBV10-3 and TRBJ2-7; D is unresolved. Germline CDR1 ENHRY, CDR2 SYGVKD. This CDR3 is 11 amino acids long. Trimming left V 4 bases short and J 7 bases short, with 8 bases between. DNA for the CDR3: TGTGCCATCAGTGCTTCCGGGGAGCAGTACTTC. It encodes CAISASGEQYF.

The chain links TRBV6-6 to TRBJ2-1; 9 positions agree with TRBD2. Germline CDR1 is MNHNY and CDR2 is SVGAGI (reference sequence). The CDR3 contains 17 residues. V lost 7 bases and J lost 2; bases outside the gene matches: 12. The CDR3 coding sequence is TGTGCCAGCATTTATAGAGCGGGAGGTACTACCTACAATGAGCAGTTCTTC. Translated: CASIYRAGGTTYNEQFF.

The chain joins TRBV6-5 to TRBJ1-6; the D gene is possibly TRBD1 (6 bases). Germline V lookup: CDR1 MNHEY, CDR2 SVGAGI. Trimming pared 6 bases from V and 7 bases from J, leaving 19 bases between. The CDR3 length is 16 residues. The CDR3 DNA follows: TGTGCCAGCAGCCGGGACACGGGTGCGTGGAATTCACCCCTCCACTTT. It codes for CASSRDTGAWNSPLHF.

This clonotype appeared many times. The rearrangement links TRBV20-1 to TRBJ2-7, with a possible D match to TRBD1 (7 bases). The germline gives CDR1 DFQATT, CDR2 SNEGSKA (reference sequence). V was shortened by 0 bases and J by 2 bases, with 17 bases between the two germline ends. The CDR3 runs to 16 residues. Here the CDR3 DNA reads TGCAGTGCTAGAGATAGGGGCAGGGGGGTCACCTACGAGCAGTACTTC. It yields the protein CSARDRGRGVTYEQYF.

This clonotype was counted a few times. This chain uses TRBV6-6 with TRBJ2-5, with no clear D. Germline values: CDR1 MNHNY, CDR2 SVGAGI (reference sequence). The CDR3 runs 13 residues. V lost 3 bases to trimming and J lost 1 base, with 6 bases between them. In DNA, the CDR3 is TGTGCCAGCAGTTATAGTGTCCAAGAGACCCAGTACTTC. It yields the protein CASSYSVQETQYF.

V gene TRBV24-1 combines with J gene TRBJ2-5, with 7 bases matching TRBD1. V lost 11 bases to trimming and J lost 2 bases; unmatched junction nucleotides: 4. This CDR3 has 12 amino acids. CDR1 and CDR2 from the germline V gene are KGHDR and SFDVKD. The CDR3 DNA follows: TGTGCCAAAGACAGGGCTCAAGAGACCCAGTACTTC. As protein: CAKDRAQETQYF.

A note on this clonotype: One end of the junction does not line up with germline, which may come from a read error. The rearrangement links TRBV7-9 to TRBJ2-7, with TRBD1 matching 7 bases. The CDR3 spans 12 residues. The germline V gene encodes CDR1 SEHNR and CDR2 FQNEAQ (reference sequence). The CDR3 loop is CSSSLGGNEQYF. CDR3 sequence (DNA): TGTTCCAGCAGCTTAGGGGGCAACGAGCAGTACTTC.

The chain employs TRBV7-2 and TRBJ1-2, with D possibly being TRBD1 (5 bases). Germline CDR1 and CDR2: SGHTA and FQGNSA. Trimming cost V 1 base and J 8 bases, with 20 bases left between them. The CDR3 has 16 residues. This chain's CDR3 is CASSLGPIPGDGGYTF. The CDR3 nucleotides are TGTGCCAGCAGCTTAGGTCCCATTCCGGGGGACGGGGGCTACACCTTC.

The genes are TRBV9 and TRBJ2-1, with D perhaps matching TRBD1 (6 bases). The CDR3 spans 13 residues. V shed 0 bases and J shed 9 bases, with 10 bases lying between them. Germline CDR1 is SGDLS and CDR2 is YYNGEE. The CDR3 bases are TGTGCCAGCAGCGTAGGGGGGCTGGGTGAGCAGTTCTTC. Translation: CASSVGGLGEQFF.

This clonotype occurred a few times. This chain connects TRBV27 to TRBJ1-6; no firm D call. The CDR3 runs 15 residues. The V and J ends lost 4 bases and 8 bases respectively, with 15 bases between them. Germline assignment: CDR1 MNHEY and CDR2 SMNVEV (reference sequence). The CDR3 nucleotides read TGTGCCAGCAGTTCCCCCCGAGTTTCGGATTCACCCCTCCACTTT. This codes for CASSSPRVSDSPLHF.

The CDR3 DNA sequence: TGCGCCAGCAGCTTAAAACAGGGAGTTGCTGGCTACACCTTC. Protein product: CASSLKQGVAGYTF. The chain combines TRBV5-1 with TRBJ1-2; TRBD1 is a possible D gene (6 bases). Germline CDR1 SGHRS, CDR2 YFSETQ. The CDR3 loop spans 14 amino acids. V was clipped by 2 bases and J by 7 bases, with 15 bases between them.

Concerning this clonotype: A read error may be the cause here, since a much bigger clone is one base away. The rearrangement links TRBV12-3 or TRBV12-4 to TRBJ2-5; 8 nucleotides line up with TRBD1. The V and J ends lost 6 bases and 11 bases, in that order; junction bases with no gene match: 20. The CDR3 sequence is 16 residues long. CDR3 DNA sequence: TGTGCCAGCAGCCATGAACTGGACAGGGTAGCCCGTGAGCAGTACTTC. Protein: CASSHELDRVAREQYF.

The chain uses TRBV20-1 and TRBJ2-1; 14 nucleotides align to TRBD2. Germline assignment: CDR1 DFQATT and CDR2 SNEGSKA (reference sequence). The CDR3 is made up of 14 amino acids. Trimming removed 6 bases from V and 7 bases from J; junction bases left unmatched: 5. This CDR3 is CSASGLAGGNEQFF. The CDR3 coding sequence is TGCAGTGCAAGTGGACTAGCGGGAGGTAATGAGCAGTTCTTC.

The rearrangement uses TRBV7-2 and TRBJ2-7; 7 positions match TRBD2. Germline-derived CDR1 and CDR2 are SGHTA and FQGNSA. The CDR3 contains 16 residues. V was clipped by 1 base and J by 2 bases; unmatched bases: 8. The CDR3 is CASSLDGGGTTYEQYF. CDR3 DNA: TGTGCCAGCAGCTTAGATGGGGGGGGGACCACCTACGAGCAGTACTTC.

This clonotype was seen a handful of times. V and J are TRBV12-3 or TRBV12-4 and TRBJ1-2; the D is unclear. The CDR3 length is 14 residues. V lost 6 bases to trimming and J lost 5 bases, with 16 bases between them. The CDR3 loop is CASRLTGAPYGYTF. The CDR3 DNA reads TGTGCCAGCAGACTTACCGGTGCCCCATATGGCTACACCTTC.

The chain recombines TRBV27 with TRBJ2-5; 7 positions match TRBD1. Gene TRBJ2-7 matches the end of the DNA better, so the J call may be wrong. Germline V gene lookup returns CDR1 MNHEY and CDR2 SMNVEV (reference sequence). The CDR3 is 12 amino acids. The CDR3 loop is CASRSGGYEQYF. Written as DNA, the CDR3 is TGTGCCAGCAGGTCAGGGGGCTACGAGCAGTACTTC.

This clonotype was seen more than once but under ten times. This chain uses TRBV6-2 or TRBV6-3 with TRBJ2-7; 8 bases agree with TRBD1. This CDR3 has 12 amino acids. J was trimmed by 2 bases and V by 11 bases; bases with no gene match: 5. The germline V gene has CDR1 MNHEY and CDR2 SVGEGT. The CDR3 DNA is TGTGCCTCCCAGGGGGCCCCCTACGAGCAGTACTTC. Translation: CASQGAPYEQYF.

This chain links TRBV28 with TRBJ1-4; weak D call: TRBD1 (5 bases). The CDR3 covers 13 residues. The germline V gene has CDR1 MDHEN and CDR2 SYDVKM. The V and J ends lost 5 bases and 7 bases respectively, with 11 bases between them. The CDR3 sequence is CASSPGTSEKLFF. The CDR3 nucleotides are TGTGCCAGCAGTCCCGGGACCAGTGAAAAACTGTTTTTT.

This clonotype has a single count. The rearrangement links TRBV29-1 to TRBJ2-5; 12 nucleotides agree with TRBD2. The J segment lost 5 bases and the V segment lost 2 bases, leaving 15 bases of the junction unmatched. The CDR3 is 18 residues long. Looked up from germline, CDR1 is SQVTM and CDR2 is ANQGSEA. The CDR3 protein is CSVEMVTATSGSRETQYF. CDR3 in DNA: TGCAGCGTTGAAATGGTCACGGCGACTAGCGGGAGTAGGGAGACCCAGTACTTC. Based on the CDR3 plus reference TRBV29-1 and TRBJ2-5, the full variable domain is SAVISQKPSRDICQRGTSLTIQCQVDSQVTMMFWYRQQPGQSLTLIATANQGSEATYESGFVIDKFPISRPNLTFSTLTVSNMSPEDSSIYLCSVEMVTATSGSRETQYFGPGTRLLVL.